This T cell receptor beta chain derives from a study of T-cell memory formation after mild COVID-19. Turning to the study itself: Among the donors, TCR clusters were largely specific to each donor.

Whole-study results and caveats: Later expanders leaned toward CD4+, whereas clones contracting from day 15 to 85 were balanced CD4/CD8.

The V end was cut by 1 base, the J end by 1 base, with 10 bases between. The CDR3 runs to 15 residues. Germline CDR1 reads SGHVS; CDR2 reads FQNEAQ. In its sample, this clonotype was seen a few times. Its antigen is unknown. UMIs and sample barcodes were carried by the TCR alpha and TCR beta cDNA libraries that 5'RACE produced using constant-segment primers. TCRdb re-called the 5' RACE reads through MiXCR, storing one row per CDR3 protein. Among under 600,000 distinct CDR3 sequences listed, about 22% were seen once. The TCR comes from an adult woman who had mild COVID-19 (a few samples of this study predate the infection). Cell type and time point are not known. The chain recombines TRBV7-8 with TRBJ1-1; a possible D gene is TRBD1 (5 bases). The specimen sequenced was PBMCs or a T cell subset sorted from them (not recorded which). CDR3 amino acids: CASSLVLGGNTEAFF. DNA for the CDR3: TGTGCCAGCAGCTTAGTTCTGGGGGGGAACACTGAAGCTTTCTTT.